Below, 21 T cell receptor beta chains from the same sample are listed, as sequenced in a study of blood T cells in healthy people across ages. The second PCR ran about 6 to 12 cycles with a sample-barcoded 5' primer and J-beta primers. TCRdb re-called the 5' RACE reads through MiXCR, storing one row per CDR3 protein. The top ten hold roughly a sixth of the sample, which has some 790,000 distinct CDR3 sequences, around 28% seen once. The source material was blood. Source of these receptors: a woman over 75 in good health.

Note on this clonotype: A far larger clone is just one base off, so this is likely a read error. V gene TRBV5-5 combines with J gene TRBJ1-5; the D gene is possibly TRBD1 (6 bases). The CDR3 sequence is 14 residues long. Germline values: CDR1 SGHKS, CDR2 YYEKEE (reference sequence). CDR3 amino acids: CASSLQGSNQSQHF. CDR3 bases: TGTGCCAGCAGCTTGCAGGGGAGCAATCAGTCCCAGCATTTT.

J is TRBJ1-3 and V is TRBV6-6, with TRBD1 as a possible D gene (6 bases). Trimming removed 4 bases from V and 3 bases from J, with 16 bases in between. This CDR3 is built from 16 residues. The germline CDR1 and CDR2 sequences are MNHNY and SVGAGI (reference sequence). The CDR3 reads CASSFPTGSGGNTIYF. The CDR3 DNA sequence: TGTGCCAGCAGTTTCCCCACAGGGTCCGGTGGAAACACCATATATTTT.

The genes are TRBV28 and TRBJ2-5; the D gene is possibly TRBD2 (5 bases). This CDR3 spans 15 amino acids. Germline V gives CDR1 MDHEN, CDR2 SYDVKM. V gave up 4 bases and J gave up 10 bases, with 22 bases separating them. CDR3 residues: CASSWHRGGPGNQYF. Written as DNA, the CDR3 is TGTGCCAGCAGTTGGCATCGGGGTGGCCCGGGGAACCAGTACTTC. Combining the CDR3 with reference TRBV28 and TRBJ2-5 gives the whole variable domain DVKVTQSSRYLVKRTGEKVFLECVQDMDHENMFWYRQDPGLGLRLIYFSYDVKMKEKGDIPEGYSVSREKKERFSLILESASTNQTSMYLCASSWHRGGPGNQYFGPGTRLLVL.

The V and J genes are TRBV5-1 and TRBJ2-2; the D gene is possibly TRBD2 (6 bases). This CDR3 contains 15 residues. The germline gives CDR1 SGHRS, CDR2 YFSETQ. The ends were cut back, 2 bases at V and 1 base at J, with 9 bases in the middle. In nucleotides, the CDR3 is TGCGCCAGCAGCTTTGGCGGGGTGAACACCGGGGAGCTGTTTTTT. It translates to CASSFGGVNTGELFF.

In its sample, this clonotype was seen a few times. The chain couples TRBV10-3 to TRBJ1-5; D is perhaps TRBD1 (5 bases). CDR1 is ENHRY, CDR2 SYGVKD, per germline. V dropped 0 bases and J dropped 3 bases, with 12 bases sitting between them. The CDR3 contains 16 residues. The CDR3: CAISESDRKPNQPQHF. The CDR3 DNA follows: TGTGCCATCAGTGAGTCTGACAGAAAACCCAATCAGCCCCAGCATTTT.

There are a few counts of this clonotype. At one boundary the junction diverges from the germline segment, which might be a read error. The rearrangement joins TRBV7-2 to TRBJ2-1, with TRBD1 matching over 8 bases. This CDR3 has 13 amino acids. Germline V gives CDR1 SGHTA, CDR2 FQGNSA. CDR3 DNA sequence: TGTGCCAGCAGCTTAAATCCAGGGGGCATCCGTGTCTTC. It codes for CASSLNPGGIRVF.

The DNA of the CDR3 is TGTGCCACCCGCGGGGGGGGCGAGGTTGGCTACACCTTC. Its translation is CATRGGGEVGYTF. V is TRBV24-1 and J is TRBJ1-2; D is perhaps TRBD1 (6 bases). This CDR3 has 13 residues. Germline CDR1 and CDR2: KGHDR and SFDVKD. The V end was cut by 9 bases, the J end by 7 bases, with 17 bases between.

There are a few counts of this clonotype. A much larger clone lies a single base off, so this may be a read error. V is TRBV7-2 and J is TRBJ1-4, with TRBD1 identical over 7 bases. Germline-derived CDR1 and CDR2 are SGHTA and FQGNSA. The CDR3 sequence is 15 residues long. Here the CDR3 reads CASSSTGQRGEKRFF. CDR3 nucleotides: TGTGCCAGCAGCTCGACAGGGCAAAGGGGTGAAAAACGGTTTTTT.

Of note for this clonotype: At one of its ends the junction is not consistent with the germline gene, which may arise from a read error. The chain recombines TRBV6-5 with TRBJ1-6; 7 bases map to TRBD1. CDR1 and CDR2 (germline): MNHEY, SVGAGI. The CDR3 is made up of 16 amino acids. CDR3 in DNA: TGTGCCAGCAGTTACTCGGGACAGCTTTTCGTAGGACCCCTCCAGTTT. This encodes CASSYSGQLFVGPLQF.

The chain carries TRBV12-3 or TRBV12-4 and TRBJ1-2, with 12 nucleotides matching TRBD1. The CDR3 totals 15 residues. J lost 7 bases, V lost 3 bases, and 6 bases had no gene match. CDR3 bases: TGTGCCAGCAGTTTGGGACAGGGGGCTCCCATTGGCTACACCTTC. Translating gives CASSLGQGAPIGYTF.

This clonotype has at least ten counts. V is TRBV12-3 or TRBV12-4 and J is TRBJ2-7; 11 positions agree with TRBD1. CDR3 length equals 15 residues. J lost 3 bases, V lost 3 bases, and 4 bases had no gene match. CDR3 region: CASSLGTGGLYEQYF. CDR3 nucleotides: TGTGCCAGCAGTTTGGGGACAGGGGGTCTCTACGAGCAGTACTTC.

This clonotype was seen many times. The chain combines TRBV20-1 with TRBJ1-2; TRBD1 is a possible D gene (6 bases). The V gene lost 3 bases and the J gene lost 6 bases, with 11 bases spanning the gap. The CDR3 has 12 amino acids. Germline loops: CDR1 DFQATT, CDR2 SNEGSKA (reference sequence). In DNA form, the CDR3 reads TGCAGTGCTAGTGATGACAGGAATGGCTACACCTTC. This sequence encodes CSASDDRNGYTF.

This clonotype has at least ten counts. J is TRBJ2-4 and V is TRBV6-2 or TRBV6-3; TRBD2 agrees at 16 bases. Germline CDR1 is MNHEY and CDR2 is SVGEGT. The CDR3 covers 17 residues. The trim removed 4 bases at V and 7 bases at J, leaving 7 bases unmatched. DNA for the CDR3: TGTGCCAGCAGTTCCGGGACTAGCGGGGGGGTCGTGAACATTCAGTACTTC. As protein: CASSSGTSGGVVNIQYF.

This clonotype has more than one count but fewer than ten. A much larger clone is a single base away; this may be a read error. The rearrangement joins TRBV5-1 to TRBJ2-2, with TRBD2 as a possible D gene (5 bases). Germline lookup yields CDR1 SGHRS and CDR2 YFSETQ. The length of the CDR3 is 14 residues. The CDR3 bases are TGCGCCAGCAGCTTGAGGAGAGGAACCGGGGAGCGGTTTTTT. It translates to CASSLRRGTGERFF.

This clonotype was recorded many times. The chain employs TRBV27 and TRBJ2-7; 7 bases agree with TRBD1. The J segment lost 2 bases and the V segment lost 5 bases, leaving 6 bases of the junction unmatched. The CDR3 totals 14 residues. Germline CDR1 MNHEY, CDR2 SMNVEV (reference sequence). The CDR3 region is CASSTRQGPYEQYF. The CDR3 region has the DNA TGTGCCAGCAGTACCCGACAGGGACCCTACGAGCAGTACTTC.

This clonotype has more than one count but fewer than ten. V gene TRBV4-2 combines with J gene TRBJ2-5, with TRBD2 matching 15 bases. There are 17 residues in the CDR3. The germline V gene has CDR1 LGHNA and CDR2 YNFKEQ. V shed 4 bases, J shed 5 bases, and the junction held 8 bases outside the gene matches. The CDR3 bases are TGTGCCAGCAGCCCGACTGGACTAGCGGGGGGGCCGGAGACCCAGTACTTC. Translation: CASSPTGLAGGPETQYF.

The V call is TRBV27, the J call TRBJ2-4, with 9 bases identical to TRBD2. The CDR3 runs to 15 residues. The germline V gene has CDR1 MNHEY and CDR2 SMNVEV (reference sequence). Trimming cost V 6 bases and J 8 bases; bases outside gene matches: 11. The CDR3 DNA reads TGTGCCAGCAGCCTAGGGACTAGCCCAACGTACATTCAGTACTTC. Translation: CASSLGTSPTYIQYF.

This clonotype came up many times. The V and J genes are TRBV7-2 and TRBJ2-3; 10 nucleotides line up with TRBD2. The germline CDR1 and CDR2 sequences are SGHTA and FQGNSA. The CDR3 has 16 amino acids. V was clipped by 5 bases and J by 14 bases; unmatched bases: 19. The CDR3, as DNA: TGTGCCAGCAGCCCCCAGCGGGGGGGGTCGTCCCGGGGCCCGTATTTT. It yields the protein CASSPQRGGSSRGPYF.

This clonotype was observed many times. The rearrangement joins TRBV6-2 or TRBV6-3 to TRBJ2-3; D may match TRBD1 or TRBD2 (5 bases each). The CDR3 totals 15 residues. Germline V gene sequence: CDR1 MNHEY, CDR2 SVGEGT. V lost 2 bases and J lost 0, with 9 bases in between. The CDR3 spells CASSYVGTSTDTQYF. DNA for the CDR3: TGTGCCAGCAGTTACGTAGGGACCAGCACAGATACGCAGTATTTT.

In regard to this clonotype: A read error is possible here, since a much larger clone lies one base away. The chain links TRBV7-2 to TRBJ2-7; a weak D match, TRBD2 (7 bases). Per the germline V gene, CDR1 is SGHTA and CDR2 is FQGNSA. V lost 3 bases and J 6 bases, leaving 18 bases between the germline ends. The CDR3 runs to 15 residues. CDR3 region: CASSFESGGHREQYF. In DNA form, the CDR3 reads TGTGCCAGCAGCTTTGAATCCGGGGGGCATCGCGAGCAGTACTTC.

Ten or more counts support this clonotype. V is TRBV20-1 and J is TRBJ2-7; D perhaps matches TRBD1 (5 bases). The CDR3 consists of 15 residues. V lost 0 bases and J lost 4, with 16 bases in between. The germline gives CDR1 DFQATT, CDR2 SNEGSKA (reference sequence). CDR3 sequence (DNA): TGCAGTGCTAGAGATCGGCAGACAGTAAGGTACGAGCAGTACTTC. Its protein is CSARDRQTVRYEQYF.